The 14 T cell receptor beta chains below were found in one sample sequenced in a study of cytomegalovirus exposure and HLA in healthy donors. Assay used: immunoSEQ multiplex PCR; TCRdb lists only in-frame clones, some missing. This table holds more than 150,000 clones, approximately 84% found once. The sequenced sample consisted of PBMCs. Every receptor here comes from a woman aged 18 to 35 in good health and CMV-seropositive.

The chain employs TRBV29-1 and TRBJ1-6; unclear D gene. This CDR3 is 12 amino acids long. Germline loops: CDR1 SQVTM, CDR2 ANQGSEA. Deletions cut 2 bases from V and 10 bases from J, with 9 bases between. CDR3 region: CSVESRRSPLHF. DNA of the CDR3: TGCAGCGTTGAAAGCAGGAGGTCACCCCTCCACTTT.

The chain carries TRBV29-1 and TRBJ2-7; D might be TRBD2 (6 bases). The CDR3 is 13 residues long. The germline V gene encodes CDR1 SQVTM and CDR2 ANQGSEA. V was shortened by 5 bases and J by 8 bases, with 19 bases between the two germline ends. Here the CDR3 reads CSVYGTDPSQQYF. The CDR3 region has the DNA TGCAGCGTTTACGGGACTGACCCTAGTCAGCAGTACTTC.

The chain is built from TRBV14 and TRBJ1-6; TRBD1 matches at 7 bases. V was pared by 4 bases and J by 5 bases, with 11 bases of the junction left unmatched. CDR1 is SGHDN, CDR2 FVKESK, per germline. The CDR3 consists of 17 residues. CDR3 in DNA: TGTGCCAGCAGCCGTAGGACAGGACTGGGGGATAATTCACCCCTCCACTTT. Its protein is CASSRRTGLGDNSPLHF.

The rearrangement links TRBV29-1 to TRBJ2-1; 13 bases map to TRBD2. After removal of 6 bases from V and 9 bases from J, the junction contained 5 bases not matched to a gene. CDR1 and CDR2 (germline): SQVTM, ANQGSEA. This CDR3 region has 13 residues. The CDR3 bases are TGCAGCGTCCGGACTAGCGGGGGAAGTGAGCAGTTCTTC. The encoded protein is CSVRTSGGSEQFF.

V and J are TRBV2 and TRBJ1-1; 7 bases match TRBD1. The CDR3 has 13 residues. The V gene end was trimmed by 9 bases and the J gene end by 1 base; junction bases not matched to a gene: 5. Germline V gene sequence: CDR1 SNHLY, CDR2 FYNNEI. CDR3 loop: CASLTGPNTEAFF. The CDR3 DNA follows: TGTGCCAGTTTGACAGGGCCGAACACTGAAGCTTTCTTT.

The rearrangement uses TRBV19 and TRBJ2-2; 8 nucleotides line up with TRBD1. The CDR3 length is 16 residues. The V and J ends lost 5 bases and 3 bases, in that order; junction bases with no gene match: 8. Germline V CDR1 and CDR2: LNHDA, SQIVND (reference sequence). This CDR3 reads CASSSPQGADTGELFF. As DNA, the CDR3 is TGTGCCAGTAGTTCGCCTCAGGGGGCGGACACCGGGGAGCTGTTTTTT.

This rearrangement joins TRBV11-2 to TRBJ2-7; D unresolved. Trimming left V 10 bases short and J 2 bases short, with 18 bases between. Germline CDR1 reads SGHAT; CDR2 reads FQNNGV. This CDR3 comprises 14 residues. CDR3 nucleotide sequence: TGTGCCACGCAGCTTATGGCAGACACCTACGAGCAGTACTTC. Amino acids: CATQLMADTYEQYF.

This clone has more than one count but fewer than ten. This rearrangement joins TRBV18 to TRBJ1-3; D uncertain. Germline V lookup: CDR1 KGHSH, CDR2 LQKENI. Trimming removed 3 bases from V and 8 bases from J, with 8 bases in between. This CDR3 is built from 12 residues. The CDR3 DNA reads TGTGCCAGCTCACCTGTGGAGGACACCATATATTTT. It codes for CASSPVEDTIYF.

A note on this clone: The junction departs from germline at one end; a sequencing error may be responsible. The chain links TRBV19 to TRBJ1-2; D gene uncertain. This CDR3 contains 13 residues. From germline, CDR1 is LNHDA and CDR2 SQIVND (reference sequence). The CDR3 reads CASSLDYGGGYTF. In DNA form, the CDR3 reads TGTGCCAGTAGTCTAGACTATGGCGGTGGCTACACCTTC.

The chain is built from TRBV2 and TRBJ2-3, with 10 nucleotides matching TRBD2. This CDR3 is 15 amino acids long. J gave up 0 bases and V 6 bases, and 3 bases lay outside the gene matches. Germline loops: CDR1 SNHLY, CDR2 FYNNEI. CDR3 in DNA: TGTGCCAGCAGACTAGCGGGAACTAGCACAGATACGCAGTATTTT. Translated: CASRLAGTSTDTQYF.

The CDR3: CASSPAGGTEAFF. CDR3 bases: TGTGCCAGCAGCCCCGCAGGGGGCACTGAAGCTTTCTTT. This rearrangement joins TRBV27 to TRBJ1-1; 7 bases line up with TRBD1. CDR3 size: 13 residues. The trim removed 6 bases at V and 4 bases at J, leaving 5 bases unmatched. Germline CDR1 MNHEY, CDR2 SMNVEV (reference sequence).

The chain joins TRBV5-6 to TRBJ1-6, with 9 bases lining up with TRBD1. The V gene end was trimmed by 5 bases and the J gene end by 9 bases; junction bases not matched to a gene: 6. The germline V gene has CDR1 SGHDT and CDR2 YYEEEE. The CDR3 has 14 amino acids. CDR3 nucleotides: TGTGCCAGCAGGGACAGGGGTGTGAGTTCACCCCTCCACTTT. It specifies CASRDRGVSSPLHF. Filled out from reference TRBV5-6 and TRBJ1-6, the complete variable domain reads DAGVTQSPTHLIKTRGQQVTLRCSPKSGHDTVSWYQQALGQGPQFIFQYYEEEERQRGNFPDRFSGHQFPNYSSELNVNALLLGDSALYLCASRDRGVSSPLHFGNGTRLTVT.

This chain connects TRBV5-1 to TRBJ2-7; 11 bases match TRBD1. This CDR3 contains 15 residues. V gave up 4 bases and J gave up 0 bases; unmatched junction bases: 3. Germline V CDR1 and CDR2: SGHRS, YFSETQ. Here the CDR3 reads CASSPGTGGSYEQYF. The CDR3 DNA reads TGCGCCAGCAGCCCGGGGACAGGGGGCTCCTACGAGCAGTACTTC.

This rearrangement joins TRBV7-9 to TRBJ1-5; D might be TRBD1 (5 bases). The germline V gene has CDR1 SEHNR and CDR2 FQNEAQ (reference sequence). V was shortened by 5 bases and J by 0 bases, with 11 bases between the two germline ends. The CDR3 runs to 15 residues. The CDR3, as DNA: TGTGCCAGCAGCGCCCGGGGGGATAGCAATCAGCCCCAGCATTTT. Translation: CASSARGDSNQPQHF.